These T cell receptor beta chains were read from a single sample in a study of T-cell reconstitution after alpha-beta-depleted transplantation in children. TCRdb reprocessed the PCR reads via MiXCR and lists one record per CDR3 protein. The sample has roughly 180,000 distinct CDR3 sequences, 11% seen once. Sequences were derived from PBMCs, sampled before TCRalphabeta/CD19-depleted stem cell transplant. Every receptor here comes from a boy younger than 10 with acute myeloid leukemia, due to receive a stem cell transplant. Both conserved end residues are part of each CDR3. The order of the fields is clone size, V gene, J gene, D gene, CDR3 DNA, CDR3 protein. A D gene is named only where the DNA matches it firmly. For some rows the clone size is stated as once, few or many, or as a class when expanded; others skip it.

clone size: few; V gene: TRBV14; J gene: TRBJ2-1; D gene: .; CDR3 DNA: TGTGCCAGCAGCCCGCACAGTTTCTACAATGAGCAGTTCTTC; CDR3 protein: CASSPHSFYNEQFF
clone size: many; V gene: TRBV20-1; J gene: TRBJ2-7; D gene: TRBD2; CDR3 DNA: TGCAGTGCTGAACGACTAGCGGGAAGCTCCTACGAGCAGTACTTC; CDR3 protein: CSAERLAGSSYEQYF
clone size: many; V gene: TRBV20-1; J gene: TRBJ2-2; D gene: .; CDR3 DNA: TGCAGTGCTAGAGAGGGAGGGGAGCTGTTTTTT; CDR3 protein: CSAREGGELFF
clone size: many; V gene: TRBV5-1; J gene: TRBJ2-1; D gene: TRBD2; CDR3 DNA: TGCGCCAGCAGCCGAACGGGACTAGCGGAGTACAATGAGCAGTTCTTC; CDR3 protein: CASSRTGLAEYNEQFF
clone size: few; V gene: TRBV20-1; J gene: TRBJ2-2; D gene: TRBD2; CDR3 DNA: TGCAGTGCCGCCTCTAGCGGGAACACCGGGGAGCTGTTTTTT; CDR3 protein: CSAASSGNTGELFF
clone size: .; V gene: TRBV13; J gene: TRBJ2-6; D gene: .; CDR3 DNA: TGTGCCAGCAGTGAATTGAATGGGGCCAACGTCCTGACTTTC; CDR3 protein: CASSELNGANVLTF
clone size: many; V gene: TRBV7-6; J gene: TRBJ1-6; D gene: .; CDR3 DNA: TGTGCCAGCAGCTTATTGACAGGAGAGTATAATTCACCCCTCCACTTT; CDR3 protein: CASSLLTGEYNSPLHF
clone size: .; V gene: TRBV9; J gene: TRBJ1-2; D gene: .; CDR3 DNA: TGTGCCAGCAGCGTAGGAGGGGACTATGGCTACACCTTC; CDR3 protein: CASSVGGDYGYTF
clone size: many; V gene: TRBV10-3; J gene: TRBJ2-2; D gene: .; CDR3 DNA: TGTGCCATCAGTGAGTTGGACAGCACCGGGGAGCTGTTTTTT; CDR3 protein: CAISELDSTGELFF
clone size: many; V gene: TRBV12-3/TRBV12-4; J gene: TRBJ2-1; D gene: .; CDR3 DNA: TGTGCCAGCAGTTTCCGAGGGGCGATGTTCTTC; CDR3 protein: CASSFRGAMFF
clone size: many; V gene: TRBV7-2; J gene: TRBJ2-1; D gene: .; CDR3 DNA: TGTGCCAGCAGCTTAGATTCAGCCTACAATGAGCAGTTCTTC; CDR3 protein: CASSLDSAYNEQFF
clone size: many; V gene: TRBV7-2; J gene: TRBJ2-4; D gene: .; CDR3 DNA: TGTGCCAGCAGTCCTAGCAGGGTATCGAACATTCAGTACTTC; CDR3 protein: CASSPSRVSNIQYF
clone size: many; V gene: TRBV9; J gene: TRBJ2-7; D gene: .; CDR3 DNA: TGTGCCAGCAGCCCCGCTAGCTCCTACGAGCAGTACTTC; CDR3 protein: CASSPASSYEQYF
clone size: many; V gene: TRBV2; J gene: TRBJ1-5; D gene: TRBD1; CDR3 DNA: TGTGCCAGCAACCCCGGGACAGGGGTGGAGCAGCCCCAGCATTTT; CDR3 protein: CASNPGTGVEQPQHF
clone size: .; V gene: TRBV20-1; J gene: TRBJ2-7; D gene: TRBD2; CDR3 DNA: TGCAGTGCTAGGTCGGGACTAGCGGGAGGGCCGCGTCTCTACGAGCAGTACTTC; CDR3 protein: CSARSGLAGGPRLYEQYF
clone size: .; V gene: TRBV5-1; J gene: TRBJ2-5; D gene: TRBD2; CDR3 DNA: TGCGCCAGCAGCCCCGCTGAGACTAGCGGCCCCCAAGAGACCCAGTACTTC; CDR3 protein: CASSPAETSGPQETQYF
clone size: many; V gene: TRBV29-1; J gene: TRBJ2-1; D gene: .; CDR3 DNA: TGCAGCGTTGAGCCTCGGGACTTCCGGCGCCTCTCCTACAATGAGCAGTTCTTC; CDR3 protein: CSVEPRDFRRLSYNEQFF
clone size: many; V gene: TRBV6-5; J gene: TRBJ1-1; D gene: TRBD1; CDR3 DNA: TGTGCCAGCAGTTCTTGGACAGGCTTTAACACTGAAGCTTTCTTT; CDR3 protein: CASSSWTGFNTEAFF
clone size: many; V gene: TRBV10-3; J gene: TRBJ2-5; D gene: TRBD2; CDR3 DNA: TGTGCCATCAGTGATCCGTGGACTAGCGGGGGGCAAGAGACCCAGTACTTC; CDR3 protein: CAISDPWTSGGQETQYF
clone size: many; V gene: TRBV12-3/TRBV12-4; J gene: TRBJ1-1; D gene: .; CDR3 DNA: TGTGCCAGCAGTTGGAGGGGGATGAACACTGAAGCTTTCTTT; CDR3 protein: CASSWRGMNTEAFF
clone size: .; V gene: TRBV19; J gene: TRBJ2-2; D gene: .; CDR3 DNA: TGTGCCAGTACCCCTACTAGGGGGGGTAACACCGGGGAGCTGTTTTTT; CDR3 protein: CASTPTRGGNTGELFF
clone size: many; V gene: TRBV5-1; J gene: TRBJ2-1; D gene: TRBD2; CDR3 DNA: TGCGCCAGCAGCTCCGGACTAGCGGGAGTGAGTGAGCAGTTCTTC; CDR3 protein: CASSSGLAGVSEQFF
clone size: many; V gene: TRBV28; J gene: TRBJ2-4; D gene: TRBD1; CDR3 DNA: TGTGCCACCAAGACAGGGGGCATTGACATTCAGTACTTC; CDR3 protein: CATKTGGIDIQYF
clone size: many; V gene: TRBV5-5; J gene: TRBJ1-2; D gene: TRBD1; CDR3 DNA: TGTGCCAGCAGTCCGGGACAGGGGACACTCAAAGGAGGCTACACCTTC; CDR3 protein: CASSPGQGTLKGGYTF
clone size: many; V gene: TRBV12-3/TRBV12-4; J gene: TRBJ2-2; D gene: TRBD2; CDR3 DNA: TGTGCCAGCAGCCCTTCGGGGGGCACCGGGGAGCTGTTTTTT; CDR3 protein: CASSPSGGTGELFF
clone size: many; V gene: TRBV9; J gene: TRBJ2-5; D gene: TRBD2; CDR3 DNA: TGTGCCAGCAGCGGGGGCCTAGCGGCGGCGATGGAGACCCAGTACTTC; CDR3 protein: CASSGGLAAAMETQYF
clone size: many; V gene: TRBV5-1; J gene: TRBJ1-4; D gene: TRBD1; CDR3 DNA: TGCGCCAGCAGCTCCGGGACAGGGGGCGCTGTGGCCGGAAAACTGTTTTTT; CDR3 protein: CASSSGTGGAVAGKLFF
clone size: many; V gene: TRBV20-1; J gene: TRBJ2-1; D gene: TRBD2; CDR3 DNA: TGCAGTGCGTACCCTAGCGGGAACAATGAGCAGTTCTTC; CDR3 protein: CSAYPSGNNEQFF
clone size: few; V gene: TRBV6-1; J gene: TRBJ2-1; D gene: TRBD1; CDR3 DNA: TGTGCCAGCAGCAGCAGACAGGGTTTCGTCTACAATGAGCAGTTCTTC; CDR3 protein: CASSSRQGFVYNEQFF
clone size: many; V gene: TRBV11-1; J gene: TRBJ2-2; D gene: .; CDR3 DNA: TGTGCCAGCAGCCCACCGTACAAGGGTGGCCCGAACACCGGGGAGCTGTTTTTT; CDR3 protein: CASSPPYKGGPNTGELFF
clone size: many; V gene: TRBV3-1; J gene: TRBJ1-5; D gene: .; CDR3 DNA: TGTGCCAGCAGCCAAGGGACAGTCAATCAGCCCCAGCATTTT; CDR3 protein: CASSQGTVNQPQHF
clone size: many; V gene: TRBV20-1; J gene: TRBJ2-2; D gene: TRBD2; CDR3 DNA: TGCAGTGCGAAAGCGGGGCAATACACCGGGGAGCTGTTTTTT; CDR3 protein: CSAKAGQYTGELFF
clone size: many; V gene: TRBV20-1; J gene: TRBJ2-7; D gene: TRBD1; CDR3 DNA: TGCAGTGCTAGAGGGGGACAGGGGGCCTACGAGCAGTACTTC; CDR3 protein: CSARGGQGAYEQYF
clone size: many; V gene: TRBV29-1; J gene: TRBJ2-1; D gene: TRBD2; CDR3 DNA: TGCAGCGTCACCAGCCCGACTAGCGGGATTACTATTGGCAATGAGCAGTTCTTC; CDR3 protein: CSVTSPTSGITIGNEQFF
clone size: many; V gene: TRBV6-1; J gene: TRBJ2-1; D gene: TRBD2; CDR3 DNA: TGTGCCAGCAAAGTGACTAGCGGGAGTACTGAGCAGTTCTTC; CDR3 protein: CASKVTSGSTEQFF
clone size: many; V gene: TRBV6-2/TRBV6-3; J gene: TRBJ2-2; D gene: .; CDR3 DNA: TGTGCCACCTCAGTAGCGAACACCGGGGAGCTGTTTTTT; CDR3 protein: CATSVANTGELFF
clone size: many; V gene: TRBV27; J gene: TRBJ2-3; D gene: TRBD2; CDR3 DNA: TGTGCCAGCAGTCCCCAGGTCCCCATTAGCGGGAGGTTACCAGATACGCAGTATTTT; CDR3 protein: CASSPQVPISGRLPDTQYF
clone size: few; V gene: TRBV12-3/TRBV12-4; J gene: TRBJ1-6; D gene: .; CDR3 DNA: TGTGCCAGCAGTTTAGAGGGACGTTCGAGCTCCTATAATTCACCCCTCCACTTT; CDR3 protein: CASSLEGRSSSYNSPLHF
clone size: many; V gene: TRBV20-1; J gene: TRBJ1-6; D gene: .; CDR3 DNA: TGCAGTGCTAGAGGGACAGTTGATTCACCCCTCCACTTT; CDR3 protein: CSARGTVDSPLHF
clone size: many; V gene: TRBV18; J gene: TRBJ1-5; D gene: .; CDR3 DNA: TGTGCCAGCTCACGGCAGGATAGCAGCCCCCAGCATTTT; CDR3 protein: CASSRQDSSPQHF
clone size: few; V gene: TRBV12-3/TRBV12-4; J gene: TRBJ2-3; D gene: TRBD1; CDR3 DNA: TGTGCCAGCAGTTTTGGACAGGGGAACATAGGTACGCAGTATTTT; CDR3 protein: CASSFGQGNIGTQYF
clone size: many; V gene: TRBV7-2; J gene: TRBJ2-4; D gene: .; CDR3 DNA: TGTGCCAGCAGCCTGGCCGGAGCCAAAAACATTCAGTACTTC; CDR3 protein: CASSLAGAKNIQYF